The present T cell receptor beta chain was sequenced within a study of T cell clonotyping in hematopoietic cell transplantation. Trimming took 4 bases from V and 4 from J; bases not matched to a gene: 9. Per germline, CDR1 SGHTS and CDR2 YDEGEE. The CDR3 runs to 15 residues. Stated time point: recipient sample about 28 days before transplant, after cytoreduction. TCRdb keeps only in-frame clones here, not all; method: immunoSEQ multiplex PCR. The sample includes 25,000 to 30,000 clones, just over 90% of them seen just once. The sample consisted of peripheral blood mononuclear cells, taken before stem cell transplant. This chain connects TRBV5-8 to TRBJ2-5; 8 nucleotides agree with TRBD1. The clonotype comes from a man in his fifties or sixties with acute myeloid leukemia. Some clones in this sample may be carry-over from other donors' samples. CDR3 sequence: CASSIAGRGPETQYF. The CDR3 DNA follows: TGTGCCAGCAGCATCGCGGGCAGGGGGCCAGAGACCCAGTACTTC.